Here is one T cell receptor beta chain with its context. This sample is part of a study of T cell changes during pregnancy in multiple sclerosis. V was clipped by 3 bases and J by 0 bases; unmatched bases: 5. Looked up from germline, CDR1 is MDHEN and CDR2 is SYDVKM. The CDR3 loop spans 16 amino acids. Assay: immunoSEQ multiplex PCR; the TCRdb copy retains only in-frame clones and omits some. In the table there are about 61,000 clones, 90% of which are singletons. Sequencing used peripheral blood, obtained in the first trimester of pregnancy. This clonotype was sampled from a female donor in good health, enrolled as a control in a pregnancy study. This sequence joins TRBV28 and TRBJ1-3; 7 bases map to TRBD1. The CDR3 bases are TGTGCCAGCAGTTTCACCGGGACAGCCTCTGGAAACACCATATATTTT. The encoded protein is CASSFTGTASGNTIYF.